The table lists the clone carrying this TCR beta chain with a few counts. As yet, its antigen is unknown. The time point denotes: pre-sensitization, week 0. Treatment of the sample: therapeutic diphenylcyclopropenone sensitization with weekly scalp DPC. This specimen belongs to a study of human T cells and chemical hapten exposure. Study-level background: The study lasted approximately 25 weeks, and patients were dosed weekly with diphenylcyclopropenone on the scalp throughout.

Original processing methods: Sample TCR totals centred on a median of around 96,000, ranging roughly 23,224 to 700,000. A single record per CDR3 protein comes from TCRdb applying MiXCR to the RACE reads. TCRdb assigned the V and J calls; the authors' analysis was not used. This table has 380,000 or so distinct CDR3 sequences, roughly 6% appearing once. General observations from the study: With regard to DPC sensitization, TCRs above 1 in 1000 frequency did not change.

The CDR3 has 14 amino acids. V was clipped by 7 bases and J by 2 bases, with 12 bases between them. The sample here was whole blood, taken in connection with sensitization to the hapten diphenylcyclopropenone (DPC). The chain combines TRBV12-3 or TRBV12-4 with TRBJ1-3; D gene ambiguous. The source of this sequence is a young woman with alopecia areata. Some clones in this sample may be carry-over from other donors' samples. The CDR3 DNA sequence: TGTGCCAGCAACCCGATGAGTACTGGAAACACCATATATTTT. This encodes CASNPMSTGNTIYF.